Here is one T cell receptor beta chain with its context. Preparation of the TCRbeta library used unique molecular identifiers. A single record per CDR3 protein comes from TCRdb applying MiXCR to the PCR reads. The sample holds a few hundred thousand distinct CDR3 sequences, about a tenth seen once. The V and J ends lost 4 bases and 6 bases, in that order; junction bases with no gene match: 9. The CDR3 extends over 15 amino acids. CDR1 KGHDR and CDR2 SFDVKD come from the germline V gene. The data derive from a study of T-cell reconstitution after alpha-beta-depleted transplantation in children. This specimen consisted of PBMCs from the stem cell graft donor, obtained from the stem cell graft. The sequence was obtained from a human donor who donated a stem cell graft to a child with acute lymphoblastic leukemia. The rearrangement joins TRBV24-1 to TRBJ2-5; 8 nucleotides align to TRBD2. The CDR3 sequence is CATSEAGGGKQTQYF. In DNA, the CDR3 is TGTGCCACCAGTGAGGCCGGGGGGGGGAAACAGACCCAGTACTTC.